This T cell receptor beta chain was sequenced for a study of cytomegalovirus exposure and HLA in healthy donors (dated by TCRdb to 2015 to 2018). Regarding the research as a whole: An earlier analysis of several hundred of the donors reported approximately 260 Gb of sequence data and some 110 million unique TCR beta sequences obtained from about 170 million T cells. Approximately 310 gigabases of sequencing data and 70 million to 100 million unique TCR sequences were included in an early release covering several hundred HLA-typed donors. The genetic ancestry cluster associated with self-reported Caucasian donors included around four fifths of the 398 genotyped donors. The study aimed to test whether cataloging public T cell receptors could reveal signatures of past pathogen exposure. The study profiled the T cell repertoires of about 720 subjects by immunosequencing and related them to cytomegalovirus serostatus. Besides the first cohort of approximately 710 subjects, a separate validation cohort made up of over 100 different subjects was used. High-throughput TCR immunosequencing, statistical association of individual TCRs with disease status, and machine learning were combined to predict cytomegalovirus infection status. A later analysis re-analyzed previously published TCR beta repertoires from roughly 690 donors and added high-resolution HLA genotyping to study TCR occurrence patterns. Rather than drawing on any new phenotypic data, the later analysis identified candidate immune exposures from TCR beta sequences and the way those sequences occurred across donors. To decide whether each TCR beta V gene segment behaved as functional or pseudogenic, an earlier analysis of approximately 590 of the donors relied on high-throughput TCR beta sequencing. Alongside the repertoire data, information on donor age, sex, ethnicity and CMV serostatus was compiled. In a later genetic analysis, genome-wide SNP genotypes for about three fifths of the roughly 670 donors were used, and that subset was treated as a discovery cohort. Every repertoire in the discovery cohort had been generated on one and the same sequencing platform. Both class I and class II loci were covered by HLA typing, at four-digit resolution. Typing coverage differed by locus: A, B, C, DRB1 and DQB1 were typed in roughly 629-640 donors, DQA1 in 500 to 550, DPA1 in nearly 610, and DPB1 in 450 to 490. Four or five DR-DQ haplotypes were treated as single units for association and clustering because of strong linkage in the cohort. Among some 400 genotyped donors of the cohort, an average of roughly 230,000 unique TCR beta nucleotide sequences was sequenced per donor, of which approximately 19% were non-productive.

The cohort consisted of 650 to 700 healthy bone marrow donors. At the time of sampling, every cohort member was nominally healthy, though immune exposures that went unrecorded were likely present. The donor tested CMV seropositive and was one of the 289 seropositive cohort members. Each donor provided a peripheral blood sample, and peripheral blood mononuclear cells were used for TCR beta sequencing. The Qiagen DNeasy Blood Extraction Kit was used to extract genomic DNA from the blood cell samples. About this clone: Its antigen is currently not known. Nothing much larger sits one base from this clone, and base qualities are not available.

Libraries came from the immunoSEQ multiplex PCR assay. For the multiplex PCR, a mixture combining 60 forward primers for TCR Vbeta segments and 13 reverse primers for TCR Jbeta segments was used. A multiplex PCR assay on genomic DNA amplified the CDR3 region of rearranged TCR beta genes. The amplified TCR beta libraries were sequenced on the Illumina HiSeq System as 87-base-pair reads. On the study's bioinformatics: Across the 700 or so repertoires, a later analysis counted tens of millions of unique TCR beta chains, approximately 12 million of which were shared by at least two donors. A nearest-neighbor algorithm error-corrected the raw reads and collapsed the reads into unique sequences, merging closely related sequences to remove PCR and sequencing errors. Alignment of CDR3 sequences to IMGT reference sequences was used to assign V, D and J gene segments. For a sequence to be retained, a match of at least six nucleotides was required to both a V gene segment and a J gene segment. A rearrangement counted as productive if the CDR3 had no stop codons and remained in frame with V and J, and every other rearrangement counted as non-productive. Following IMGT convention, CDR3 was defined as the stretch from the second conserved V-encoded cysteine up to the conserved J-encoded phenylalanine. Sequences without an unambiguous match to a single V gene segment were excluded from the earlier analysis of several hundred of the donors. An earlier analysis of a few hundred of the donors called V segments functional above 56.7% productive rearrangements and segregating when the between-donor standard deviation exceeded 5%. A statistical classification framework was built to diagnose cytomegalovirus status from the catalog of TCR beta chain sequences. A later analysis assigned V and J genes by comparing TCR nucleotide sequences with IMGT/GENE-DB human TR gene sequences. The TCRdist pipeline was used in a later analysis to assign CDR3 sequences and most-parsimonious VDJ recombination scenarios. In a later analysis, each TCR beta chain was defined by its CDR3 amino acid sequence together with its V-gene family, and reads lacking a unique V-gene family were excluded. A later analysis removed several hundred highly shared, low-generation-probability nucleotide sequences to deal with suspected cross-contamination and a sequencing artifact. In a later analysis, a clonal expansion index for each public chain was calculated from normalized within-repertoire ranks of inferred template counts. In a later analysis, generation probabilities were computed with a VDJ recombination model fitted to out-of-frame rearrangements, and the resulting probabilities were checked against IGoR. A later analysis scored TCR-TCR, TCR-HLA and TCR-CMV co-occurrence with hypergeometric tests, applying a repertoire-size bias correction to TCR pairs. A later analysis estimated false discovery rates by permuting HLA or CMV assignments 20 times. A later analysis grouped co-occurring TCRs with DBSCAN, adding TCRdist sequence similarity when clustering within HLA-allele-positive subsets. Repertoires with fewer than 30,000 or more than 120,000 public chains, plus five repertoires with anomalous nucleotide sharing, were excluded from co-occurrence clustering. TCRdb took this table from immuneACCESS and kept in-frame rearrangements with V and J called. Such tables lack part of the clones; where checked against another copy, unresolved V genes explain under half of the gap, and the rest is unexplained. The DNA gave D and trimming, while V, J and clone size come from that table. For this sample the table gives approximately 170,000 clones, of which about 80% were detected only once. 2% to 2.5% of the sample belongs to the ten largest clones.

What the study reported, not specific to this receptor: A later analysis found that TCR association rates varied across HLA loci, with DRB1 alleles showing the most associated TCRs and HLA-C alleles the fewest. In vitro tests confirmed that a few of the cytomegalovirus-associated TCR beta chains recognize cytomegalovirus antigens. An earlier analysis of approximately 540 of the donors showed that most TCR beta V segments appeared in productive rearrangements either about 87% or about 30% of the time, which broadly matched IMGT annotations. In a later analysis, HLA-associated TCR beta chains showed more clonal expansion and lower generation probabilities than non-associated chains that were equally common. In a later genetic analysis, fewer N-insertions in productive TCRs were reported among donors in an Asian-associated ancestry cluster than the roughly 710-donor mean. Only TCR beta chains were sequenced in this cohort, and the absence of alpha or paired-chain data limited detectable features. A later genetic analysis associated a missense DCLRE1C variant with V-gene and J-gene trimming of TCR beta chains, and an independent cohort replicated the association. A further reported finding was that TCR beta sequences accurately predicted the HLA-A and HLA-B alleles for most subjects in the first cohort. A later analysis associated about 18,000 TCR beta sequences with specific HLA alleles at a false discovery rate of 0.05. Most TCR sequences were observed very rarely across donors, whereas some public TCRs were present in many individuals. In the study, approximately 160 TCR beta chains were listed as associated with cytomegalovirus. The earlier analysis of fewer than 750 of the donors excluded roughly 17 rarely observed V segments, including chromosome 9 orphons, because counts were too low. The classifier was reported to diagnose cytomegalovirus status with high specificity and sensitivity in both the original cohort and the validation cohort. The authors suggested that the approach could potentially be generalized to other disease states and immunological phenotypes. Linkage disequilibrium might explain the correlated functional status among segregating V segments, but an unknown experimental factor could not be excluded. The presence/absence analyses assumed that sequencing depth was roughly uniform across donors, and that assumption may not be true. For the cohort, immune exposure information was limited to CMV serostatus. Because some donors lacked HLA typing at each locus, the association tests relied only on the typed subset. Strong co-occurrence of HLA alleles, especially DR and DQ, made assigning TCR associations to individual alleles difficult. A group of highly shared sequence variants was considered likely to be a technical artifact of the sequencing pipeline. Because the 87-base-pair reads could not distinguish some IMGT-functional V segments, including TRBV6-2 and TRBV6-3, those segments were excluded. According to a later analysis, parvovirus B19, influenza, CMV and Epstein-Barr virus appeared linked to several top co-occurrence clusters. In a later analysis, most CMV-associated TCR beta chains were found to appear HLA-restricted, with HLA associations seemingly driven largely by CMV exposure.

From its cysteine to its phenylalanine, the CDR3 spans 16 amino acids. The CDR3 DNA has 48 bases and is translated from base 1. CDR1 and CDR2 were assigned from the germline V gene as SGHRS and YFSETQ. The junction carries 13 bases between V and J, which are trimmed by 0 bases and 0 bases respectively. Input material: PBMCs. This chain joins TRBV5-1 to TRBJ2-7; no D gene call is confident. This TCR derives from a woman aged 30 to 39 in good health and CMV-seropositive. CDR3 protein: CASSLGAGDGSYEQYF. The DNA reads TGCGCCAGCAGCTTGGGGGCCGGCGACGGCTCCTACGAGCAGTACTTC.